This T cell receptor (beta chain) was found in a study of shared clonotypes between healthy human individuals. In the study overall: Researchers assigned three CD4 naive, three CD4 memory, two CD8 naive and one CD8 memory plate to each donor.

Trimming pared 3 bases from V and 4 bases from J, leaving 10 bases between. Germline values: CDR1 SNHLY, CDR2 FYNNEI. The CDR3 has 13 residues. This clone appeared a single time. Assay runs were performed at deep level. Each cell subset's genomic DNA was divided evenly among several immunoSEQ plates. Data came from immunoSEQ multiplex PCR; TCRdb stores just in-frame clones and leaves some out. The sample records more than 1.2 million clones, 98% to 99% being singletons. This clonotype was sampled from a young man in good health. The chain has TRBV2 and TRBJ2-7; D remains ambiguous. Sequenced material: naive CD4+ T cells sorted from blood. Regarding subset: CD45RA+ positively selected. This CDR3 is CASSEDGPYEQYF. CDR3 nucleotides: TGTGCCAGCAGTGAGGACGGACCGTACGAGCAGTACTTC.